These 24 T cell receptor beta chains share one sample of origin, sequenced in a study of blood T cells in healthy people across ages. The second PCR ran roughly 7 to 12 cycles with a sample-barcoded 5' primer and J-beta primers. Each CDR3 protein is one row after TCRdb ran MiXCR on the 5' RACE reads. The sample carries over 750,000 distinct CDR3 sequences, around a quarter recorded once. Separately, the same data were catalogued under a study of T cells of mothers and their children.

Input material: blood. These TCRs come from a boy aged 5-17 years in good health.

This clonotype was seen only a few times. This chain joins TRBV20-1 and TRBJ2-7, with unresolved D. Trimming pared 6 bases from V and 1 base from J, leaving 13 bases between. The CDR3 length is 13 residues. Germline V CDR1 and CDR2: DFQATT, SNEGSKA (reference sequence). CDR3 sequence: CSAHSPQSYEQYF. The CDR3 nucleotides are TGCAGTGCACACAGCCCTCAATCCTACGAGCAGTACTTC.

This clonotype was detected only a few times. The gene calls are TRBV12-3 or TRBV12-4 and TRBJ2-2, with TRBD1 identical over 10 bases. V trimming: 2 bases; J trimming: 3 bases; junction bases outside the gene matches: 3. This CDR3 has 16 residues. In DNA, the CDR3 is TGTGCCAGCAGTTTAACCGGGACAGGGGACACCGGGGAGCTGTTTTTT. Translating gives CASSLTGTGDTGELFF.

The table lists this clonotype with a few counts. V and J are TRBV2 and TRBJ2-5, with 9 bases lining up with TRBD2. CDR1 and CDR2 from the germline V gene are SNHLY and FYNNEI. The ends lost 7 bases at V and 5 bases at J; junction bases unmatched: 8. There are 14 residues in the CDR3. This chain's CDR3 is CASTGTSFLETQYF. For the CDR3, the DNA is TGTGCCAGCACCGGGACTAGCTTCTTGGAGACCCAGTACTTC.

V and J are TRBV5-1 and TRBJ2-3; unclear D gene. Germline V gene sequence: CDR1 SGHRS, CDR2 YFSETQ. The CDR3 loop spans 15 amino acids. V was pared by 4 bases and J by 1 base, with 13 bases between. The CDR3: CASSRSLPRTDTQYF. CDR3 DNA: TGCGCCAGCAGCCGTTCACTACCCCGCACAGATACGCAGTATTTT. The whole variable domain, filled in from reference TRBV5-1 and TRBJ2-3, reads KAGVTQTPRYLIKTRGQQVTLSCSPISGHRSVSWYQQTPGQGLQFLFEYFSETQRNKGNFPGRFSGRQFSNSRSEMNVSTLELGDSALYLCASSRSLPRTDTQYFGPGTRLTVL.

The rearrangement uses TRBV20-1 and TRBJ2-1, with 10 bases fitting TRBD2. The CDR3 has 18 amino acids. The germline V gene has CDR1 DFQATT and CDR2 SNEGSKA (reference sequence). V trimming: 0 bases; J trimming: 2 bases; junction bases outside the gene matches: 10. In nucleotides, the CDR3 is TGCAGTGCTAGAGATCGAGCGGGGGGGAATCGACCCTACAATGAGCAGTTCTTC. Translation gives CSARDRAGGNRPYNEQFF.

Only a few counts were recorded for this clonotype. The J gene is TRBJ1-2, the V gene TRBV5-5; D gene ambiguous. V was clipped by 2 bases and J by 10 bases, with 24 bases between them. Germline V gene sequence: CDR1 SGHKS, CDR2 YYEKEE (reference sequence). This CDR3 region has 16 residues. The CDR3 DNA reads as TGTGCCAGCAGCTTCTTGGTAGCGGAGGCCGCTCTTGTCTACACCTTC. Protein sequence: CASSFLVAEAALVYTF.

This sequence joins TRBV7-2 and TRBJ2-5; 10 bases match TRBD2. The J call may be wrong; the DNA end is better matched by TRBJ2-7. Germline CDR1 and CDR2: SGHTA and FQGNSA. The CDR3 is 16 amino acids. The DNA for the CDR3 is TGTGCCAGCAGCTTTCTAGCGGGGGATGGTTCCTACGAGCAGTACTTC. This codes for CASSFLAGDGSYEQYF.

This sequence joins TRBV7-9 and TRBJ1-5, with 7 positions matching TRBD1. Germline CDR1 reads SEHNR; CDR2 reads FQNEAQ (reference sequence). The ends lost 11 bases at V and 2 bases at J; junction bases unmatched: 9. The CDR3 contains 14 residues. DNA of the CDR3: TGTGCCGGAGAGACAGGGAACGGCAATCAGCCCCAGCATTTT. Translating gives CAGETGNGNQPQHF.

Only a few counts were recorded for this clonotype. This chain connects TRBV2 to TRBJ2-1; 14 nucleotides align to TRBD2. Germline CDR1 SNHLY, CDR2 FYNNEI. This CDR3 has 17 residues. V shed 6 bases and J 0 bases; nucleotides not matched to a gene: 4. The CDR3 DNA is TGTGCCAGCAGGGAGACTAGCGGGAGGGTCTCCTACAATGAGCAGTTCTTC. The encoded protein is CASRETSGRVSYNEQFF.

The V call is TRBV29-1, the J call TRBJ1-4; tentatively, D is TRBD1 (5 bases). The germline V and J ends were trimmed by 7 bases and 8 bases, with 17 bases remaining between them. The CDR3 has 13 amino acids. Germline CDR1 and CDR2: SQVTM and ANQGSEA. CDR3 protein: CSASGSGGEKLFF. In nucleotides, the CDR3 is TGCAGCGCTTCCGGCAGCGGGGGGGAAAAACTGTTTTTT. The variable domain in full, completed from reference TRBV29-1 and TRBJ1-4, reads SAVISQKPSRDICQRGTSLTIQCQVDSQVTMMFWYRQQPGQSLTLIATANQGSEATYESGFVIDKFPISRPNLTFSTLTVSNMSPEDSSIYLCSASGSGGEKLFFGSGTQLSVL.

The chain is built from TRBV7-9 and TRBJ2-7; 11 bases agree with TRBD2. The germline V gene encodes CDR1 SEHNR and CDR2 FQNEAQ (reference sequence). CDR3 length: 15 residues. Losses at the gene ends were 5 bases for V and 9 bases for J; bases not matched to a gene: 12. The CDR3 protein is CASSVLAGVPRGQYF. The CDR3 DNA sequence: TGTGCCAGCAGCGTACTAGCGGGAGTACCTCGCGGGCAGTACTTC.

This clonotype has just a few counts. V gene TRBV20-1 combines with J gene TRBJ2-1, with no clear D. The germline CDR1 and CDR2 sequences are DFQATT and SNEGSKA (reference sequence). The V gene lost 3 bases and the J gene lost 1 base, with 7 bases spanning the gap. This CDR3 contains 13 residues. The CDR3 loop is CSASLTSYNEQFF. CDR3 sequence (DNA): TGCAGTGCTAGTTTAACTTCCTACAATGAGCAGTTCTTC.

This clonotype was recorded at least ten times. This sequence joins TRBV7-2 and TRBJ2-7; D gene unclear. With 3 bases removed from V and 0 bases from J, the gap between germline ends came to 6 bases. The germline V gene has CDR1 SGHTA and CDR2 FQGNSA. CDR3 length equals 13 residues. The CDR3 DNA is TGTGCCAGCAGCTTTGCGAGCTCCTACGAGCAGTACTTC. This translates into CASSFASSYEQYF.

This clonotype was recorded at least ten times. V gene TRBV6-2 or TRBV6-3 combines with J gene TRBJ2-1, with no clear D. This CDR3 comprises 10 residues. The V and J ends lost 6 bases and 5 bases respectively, with 2 bases between them. Germline-derived CDR1 and CDR2 are MNHEY and SVGEGT. This chain's CDR3 is CASRDNEQFF. In nucleotides, the CDR3 is TGTGCCAGCAGGGACAATGAGCAGTTCTTC.

This clonotype was counted a few times. The CDR3: CASSFSSEVAKNIQYF. CDR3 DNA: TGTGCCAGCAGTTTTTCTAGCGAGGTAGCCAAAAACATTCAGTACTTC. V gene TRBV12-3 or TRBV12-4 combines with J gene TRBJ2-4; tentatively, D is TRBD2 (6 bases). V dropped 3 bases and J dropped 0 bases, with 12 bases sitting between them. The CDR3 has 16 residues.

The chain recombines TRBV28 with TRBJ1-6; unclear D gene. V was shortened by 6 bases and J by 11 bases, with 17 bases between the two germline ends. CDR1 MDHEN and CDR2 SYDVKM come from the germline V gene. CDR3 size: 14 residues. The CDR3 sequence: CASSPPIRVTPLHF. The CDR3 DNA is TGTGCCAGCAGCCCCCCCATAAGGGTAACACCCCTCCACTTT.

The rearrangement uses TRBV6-5 and TRBJ2-7; weak D call: TRBD2 (5 bases). Germline V gives CDR1 MNHEY, CDR2 SVGAGI. CDR3 length: 12 residues. Trimming shortened V by 2 bases and J by 5 bases, and 7 bases separated the two germline ends. CDR3 in amino acids: CASSYAGDEQYF. For the CDR3, the DNA is TGTGCCAGCAGTTACGCCGGGGACGAGCAGTACTTC.

The chain uses TRBV9 and TRBJ1-1; perhaps TRBD1 as D (6 bases). V was cut by 0 bases and J by 2 bases, with 8 bases left in between. The CDR3 covers 14 residues. Germline V CDR1 and CDR2: SGDLS, YYNGEE. This chain's CDR3 is CASSVDRANTEAFF. In nucleotides, the CDR3 is TGTGCCAGCAGCGTAGACAGGGCCAACACTGAAGCTTTCTTT.

This sequence joins TRBV5-1 and TRBJ2-1; the D gene is possibly TRBD1 (6 bases). With 3 bases removed from V and 10 bases from J, the gap between germline ends came to 14 bases. CDR3 length: 13 amino acids. Germline CDR1 reads SGHRS; CDR2 reads YFSETQ. CDR3: CASSWTQGWEQFF. DNA of the CDR3: TGCGCCAGCAGCTGGACTCAGGGGTGGGAGCAGTTCTTC.

This clonotype has only a few counts. V gene TRBV12-3 or TRBV12-4 combines with J gene TRBJ2-3; unclear D gene. V was trimmed by 7 bases and J by 1 base, leaving 6 bases between them. This CDR3 is 12 amino acids long. CDR3 in amino acids: CASTLGTDTQYF. The CDR3 region has the DNA TGTGCCAGCACTCTGGGCACAGATACGCAGTATTTT.

Only a few counts were recorded for this clonotype. The gene calls are TRBV29-1 and TRBJ2-5, with 8 nucleotides matching TRBD2. The DNA end is more similar to TRBJ2-7, so the J call may be wrong. This CDR3 is 14 amino acids long. CDR1 and CDR2 (germline): SQVTM, ANQGSEA. DNA of the CDR3: TGCAGCGCGACGGGGGGGGAGAAGACCTACGAGCAGTACTTC. Protein product: CSATGGEKTYEQYF.

This clonotype was picked up a small number of times. This sequence joins TRBV7-8 and TRBJ2-3; D gene uncertain. The V and J ends lost 0 bases and 6 bases respectively, with 10 bases between them. Germline lookup yields CDR1 SGHVS and CDR2 FQNEAQ. This CDR3 has 14 amino acids. This CDR3 reads CASSLADGTDTQYF. The CDR3 bases are TGTGCCAGCAGCTTAGCTGACGGTACCGATACGCAGTATTTT.

The CDR3 bases are TGTGCCACCAGTGATCTCTCCCTAGCGGGAGGGGAAGCAGATACGCAGTATTTT. This codes for CATSDLSLAGGEADTQYF. The rearrangement joins TRBV24-1 to TRBJ2-3; TRBD2 matches 12 bases. Unmatched junction bases numbered 10, after V lost 3 bases and J lost 4 bases. Germline V gene lookup returns CDR1 KGHDR and CDR2 SFDVKD. The CDR3 is 18 residues long.

This clonotype was recorded only once. One junction end does not reproduce the germline sequence, and a read error may be involved. The chain employs TRBV24-1 and TRBJ2-7, with 9 nucleotides matching TRBD2. Germline CDR1 and CDR2: KGHDR and SFDVKD. This CDR3 has 14 residues. This CDR3 reads CAISPAGGSYEQYF. The CDR3, as DNA: TGTGCCATCAGTCCAGCGGGGGGTTCCTACGAGCAGTACTTC.